This T cell receptor (beta chain) was recorded in a study of blood T cell repertoires in COVID-19. About the research overall: Both acute and convalescent COVID-19 samples were obtained from the United States, Italy and Spain.

The assay was immunoSEQ multiplex PCR, and TCRdb's table has in-frame clones only and misses some. The repertoire has 150,000 to 200,000 clones, about 80% of them found once; the top ten carry 6.9%. The TCR was taken from a human donor with acute or convalescent COVID-19. The donor label of this sample is uncertain. Sequenced: peripheral blood.

The CDR3 here is CASSSPGQPHPYGYTF. CDR3 DNA sequence: TGTGCCAGCAGTTCACCGGGACAGCCCCACCCCTATGGCTACACCTTC. The rearrangement links TRBV6-6 to TRBJ1-2; 7 nucleotides align to TRBD1. CDR1 and CDR2 (germline): MNHNY, SVGAGI (reference sequence). V lost 4 bases to trimming and J lost 4 bases; unmatched junction nucleotides: 12. This CDR3 is 16 amino acids long.